This record concerns one T cell receptor (beta chain) sequence. The data belong to a study of CD8 T cells in Susac syndrome. Random-hexamer reverse transcription was applied to 0.5 to 1 ug RNA. A single record per CDR3 protein comes from TCRdb applying MiXCR to the immunoSEQ multiplex PCR reads. Of 150,000 to 200,000 distinct CDR3 sequences in the sample, around 95% were seen once. Germline V gene sequence: CDR1 SGHRS, CDR2 YFSETQ. The CDR3 sequence is 14 residues long. With 4 bases clipped from V and 4 bases from J, the junction kept 7 bases outside the gene matches. Sequencing of TCR beta was performed on blood CD8+ and CD4+ T cells. In contrast to the negatively isolated CD8+ and CD4+ T cells, TEMRA cells were FACS-enriched.

The source of this sequence is a human donor in good health. Sequencing used CD4+ T cells from PBMCs. The chain has TRBV5-1 and TRBJ1-1; 7 bases are a match to TRBD1. The CDR3 spells CASSRSSGGTEAFF. The CDR3 coding sequence is TGCGCCAGCAGCCGCTCCTCAGGGGGCACTGAAGCTTTCTTT. Based on the CDR3 plus reference TRBV5-1 and TRBJ1-1, the full variable domain is KAGVTQTPRYLIKTRGQQVTLSCSPISGHRSVSWYQQTPGQGLQFLFEYFSETQRNKGNFPGRFSGRQFSNSRSEMNVSTLELGDSALYLCASSRSSGGTEAFFGQGTRLTVV.